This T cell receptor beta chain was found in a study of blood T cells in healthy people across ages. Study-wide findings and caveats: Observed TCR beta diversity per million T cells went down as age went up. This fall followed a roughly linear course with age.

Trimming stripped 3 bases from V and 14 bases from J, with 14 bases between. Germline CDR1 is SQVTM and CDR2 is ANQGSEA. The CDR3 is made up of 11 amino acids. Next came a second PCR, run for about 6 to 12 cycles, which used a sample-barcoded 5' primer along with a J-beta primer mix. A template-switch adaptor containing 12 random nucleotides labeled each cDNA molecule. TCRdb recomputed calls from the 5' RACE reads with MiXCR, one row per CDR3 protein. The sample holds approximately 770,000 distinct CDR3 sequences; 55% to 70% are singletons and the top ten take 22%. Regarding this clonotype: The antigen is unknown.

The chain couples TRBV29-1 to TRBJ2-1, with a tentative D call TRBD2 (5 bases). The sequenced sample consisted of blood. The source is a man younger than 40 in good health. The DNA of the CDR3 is TGCAGCGTTGATCAGACGGGATCGGAGTTCTTC. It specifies CSVDQTGSEFF.